The 32 T cell receptor beta chains in this list originate from one sample, sequenced in a study of control samples from healthy donors and cancer patients. Method: immunoSEQ multiplex PCR; TCRdb's copy keeps in-frame clones and lacks some. The sample shows around 150,000 clones, about 90% of them seen only once. Sequencing was performed on blood. The receptors were sampled from a man aged 25 to 45 in good health.

The CDR3 sequence is CASRTTSAPSYEQYF. The CDR3 DNA reads as TGTGCCAGCAGGACGACTAGCGCGCCCTCCTACGAGCAGTACTTC. The rearrangement joins TRBV28 to TRBJ2-7, with 8 bases aligning to TRBD2. CDR1 and CDR2 (germline): MDHEN, SYDVKM. This CDR3 comprises 15 residues. The V segment lost 6 bases and the J segment 0 bases; nucleotides outside the gene matches: 7. Full variable domain (remainder filled in from reference TRBV28 and TRBJ2-7): DVKVTQSSRYLVKRTGEKVFLECVQDMDHENMFWYRQDPGLGLRLIYFSYDVKMKEKGDIPEGYSVSREKKERFSLILESASTNQTSMYLCASRTTSAPSYEQYFGPGTRLTVT.

This sequence joins TRBV5-1 and TRBJ2-5, with D maybe TRBD1 (6 bases). The CDR3 runs 14 residues. Per the germline V gene, CDR1 is SGHRS and CDR2 is YFSETQ. Trimming took off 4 bases at V and 0 bases at J, with 10 bases between the two ends. As DNA, the CDR3 is TGCGCCAGCAGCAAAGGACAGAACCAAGAGACCCAGTACTTC. Protein product: CASSKGQNQETQYF.

In this sample, this clone turned up a few times. V is TRBV7-8 and J is TRBJ1-5, with a possible D match to TRBD1 (6 bases). CDR3 length equals 16 residues. Germline V gene lookup returns CDR1 SGHVS and CDR2 FQNEAQ. Trimming took 4 bases from V and 0 from J, leaving 13 bases between them. This CDR3 reads CASSWGAAVSNQPQHF. The CDR3 coding sequence is TGTGCCAGCAGCTGGGGGGCGGCCGTTAGCAATCAGCCCCAGCATTTT.

The gene calls are TRBV10-2 and TRBJ2-7; TRBD2 is a possible D gene (5 bases). Germline assignment: CDR1 WSHSY and CDR2 SAAADI. V gave up 6 bases and J gave up 0 bases, with 18 bases separating them. CDR3 size: 16 residues. Here the CDR3 DNA reads TGCGCCAGCAGGGGCCTCGGGGTCCGTAGCTCCTACGAGCAGTACTTC. As protein: CASRGLGVRSSYEQYF.

The chain links TRBV6-5 to TRBJ1-5; TRBD1 might be the D (6 bases). Trimming shortened V by 6 bases and J by 3 bases, and 12 bases separated the two germline ends. This CDR3 is built from 14 residues. Germline lookup yields CDR1 MNHEY and CDR2 SVGAGI. The CDR3 DNA reads as TGTGCCAGCAGCCCAGGACAGATCAATCAGCCCCAGCATTTT. It specifies CASSPGQINQPQHF.

This chain uses TRBV18 with TRBJ1-1; 9 bases align to TRBD1. Germline V CDR1 and CDR2: KGHSH, LQKENI. V trimming: 2 bases; J trimming: 11 bases; junction bases outside the gene matches: 15. The length of the CDR3 is 16 residues. In DNA form, the CDR3 reads TGTGCCAGCTCACCAGCCGGGACAGGGTCGGGAGTGGAGGCTTTCTTT. It codes for CASSPAGTGSGVEAFF.

This CDR3 is CASSGVASNQPQHF. The CDR3 DNA follows: TGCGCCAGCAGTGGGGTTGCTAGCAATCAGCCCCAGCATTTT. V and J are TRBV10-2 and TRBJ1-5; D ambiguous. The V end was cut by 4 bases, the J end by 0 bases, with 7 bases between. This CDR3 has 14 residues. CDR1 WSHSY and CDR2 SAAADI come from the germline V gene.

The V call is TRBV27, the J call TRBJ2-2; D tentatively fits TRBD1 or TRBD2 (5 bases each). Trimming took 7 bases from V and 6 from J, leaving 15 bases between them. This CDR3 has 14 amino acids. Germline values: CDR1 MNHEY, CDR2 SMNVEV (reference sequence). In nucleotides, the CDR3 is TGTGCCAGCAAGGACGGACTGGGGGCCGGGGAGCTGTTTTTT. Residues: CASKDGLGAGELFF.

The chain combines TRBV5-4 with TRBJ2-3; tentative D call: TRBD1 (7 bases). CDR3 length: 14 amino acids. Germline lookup yields CDR1 SGHNT and CDR2 YYREEE (reference sequence). V dropped 4 bases and J dropped 4 bases, with 13 bases sitting between them. The CDR3 loop is CASSRQGGADTQYF. In DNA form, the CDR3 reads TGTGCCAGCAGCCGTCAGGGGGGAGCAGATACGCAGTATTTT.

This rearrangement joins TRBV12-3 or TRBV12-4 to TRBJ1-1; 7 bases fit TRBD1. With V trimmed by 7 bases and J by 1 base, 3 bases remained unmatched. This CDR3 is built from 13 residues. The CDR3 DNA is TGTGCCAGCAAGGGGACAGCGAACACTGAAGCTTTCTTT. This translates into CASKGTANTEAFF.

The chain is built from TRBV28 and TRBJ1-2; tentative D call: TRBD1 (5 bases). The CDR3 totals 15 residues. Germline-derived CDR1 and CDR2 are MDHEN and SYDVKM. With 5 bases removed from V and 8 bases from J, the gap between germline ends came to 21 bases. The CDR3 DNA reads as TGTGCCAGCAGTACTGAGACGGGACCCGAGCGGGGCTACACCTTC. It specifies CASSTETGPERGYTF.

This clone was picked up one time. The rearrangement uses TRBV2 and TRBJ1-1; tentative D call: TRBD1 (5 bases). The germline V gene has CDR1 SNHLY and CDR2 FYNNEI. The CDR3 runs to 11 residues. V was clipped by 0 bases and J by 11 bases, with 7 bases between them. CDR3 DNA: TGTGCCAGCAGTGAAGCGCGGGGGGCTTTCTTT. Protein sequence: CASSEARGAFF.

CDR3 sequence reads: CASSHGGFTDTQYF. The CDR3, as DNA: TGTGCCAGCAGCCACGGGGGATTCACAGATACGCAGTATTTT. The chain recombines TRBV11-3 with TRBJ2-3; D may be TRBD2 (6 bases). Germline CDR1 SGHNT, CDR2 YENEEA. The CDR3 length is 14 residues. V lost 5 bases, J lost 2 bases, and 11 bases lay in between.

The chain couples TRBV5-8 to TRBJ1-5, with D unresolved. The length of the CDR3 is 14 residues. The V end lost 0 bases, the J end lost 4 bases, and 8 bases lay between the germline ends. From germline, CDR1 is SGHTS and CDR2 YDEGEE. For the CDR3, the DNA is TGTGCCAGCAGCTTGGATACAGCAAATCAGCCCCAGCATTTT. This encodes CASSLDTANQPQHF.

This clone was picked up one time. The V call is TRBV7-2, the J call TRBJ2-1, with a possible D match to TRBD1 (5 bases). From germline, CDR1 is SGHTA and CDR2 FQGNSA. The CDR3 contains 16 residues. V lost 0 bases, J lost 0 bases, and 9 bases lay in between. CDR3 in amino acids: CASSLARTGSYNEQFF. The CDR3 bases are TGTGCCAGCAGCTTAGCTAGAACAGGCTCCTACAATGAGCAGTTCTTC.

J is TRBJ1-2 and V is TRBV9; D may be TRBD1 (6 bases). The germline V gene encodes CDR1 SGDLS and CDR2 YYNGEE. Trimming removed 0 bases from V and 7 bases from J, with 13 bases in between. This CDR3 comprises 14 residues. This CDR3 is CASSVDRVPFGYTF. CDR3 nucleotide sequence: TGTGCCAGCAGCGTAGACAGGGTTCCCTTTGGCTACACCTTC.

V gene TRBV18 combines with J gene TRBJ2-7; D possibly matches TRBD1 or TRBD2 (5 bases each). The V gene lost 6 bases and the J gene lost 2 bases, with 14 bases spanning the gap. This CDR3 is built from 14 residues. Per germline, CDR1 KGHSH and CDR2 LQKENI. CDR3 nucleotide sequence: TGTGCCAGCTCTGGGACGGCAGTTACCTACGAGCAGTACTTC. Its protein product is CASSGTAVTYEQYF.

The chain carries TRBV7-9 and TRBJ1-1; D possibly corresponds to TRBD1 (5 bases). This CDR3 is built from 14 residues. CDR1 and CDR2 (germline): SEHNR, FQNEAQ (reference sequence). Trimming took 4 bases from V and 2 from J, leaving 11 bases between them. Written as DNA, the CDR3 is TGTGCCAGCAGCTCCCGACAGATCAACACTGAAGCTTTCTTT. Encoded protein: CASSSRQINTEAFF.

The chain has TRBV19 and TRBJ1-5, with 9 bases identical to TRBD1. This CDR3 contains 15 residues. V lost 6 bases and J lost 2; bases outside the gene matches: 5. In germline, CDR1 is LNHDA, CDR2 SQIVND (reference sequence). In DNA form, the CDR3 reads TGTGCCAGTAGCCCGACAGGGGGTGGCAATCAGCCCCAGCATTTT. Protein product: CASSPTGGGNQPQHF.

The table lists this clone with a few counts. V and J are TRBV3-1 (or the pseudogene TRBV3-2) and TRBJ1-6; D may be TRBD1 (5 bases). The CDR3 runs 13 residues. V was trimmed by 5 bases and J by 8 bases, leaving 10 bases between them. Looked up from germline, CDR1 is LGHDT and CDR2 is YNNKEL (reference sequence). The CDR3 DNA follows: TGTGCCAGCAGCTGGGGGGTTGATTCACCCCTCCACTTT. It specifies CASSWGVDSPLHF.

This clone appeared a single time. The rearrangement links TRBV2 to TRBJ2-1; 8 nucleotides match TRBD2. CDR1 is SNHLY, CDR2 FYNNEI, per germline. Unmatched junction bases numbered 7, after V lost 1 base and J lost 8 bases. The CDR3 consists of 15 residues. CDR3 sequence: CASSEGNSGKYEQFF. CDR3 nucleotides: TGTGCCAGCAGTGAAGGGAATAGCGGGAAGTATGAGCAGTTCTTC.

CDR3 nucleotides: TGTGCCAGCGGAAGTGCTGGGTCTTTAAACATTCAGTACTTC. Translating gives CASGSAGSLNIQYF. V is TRBV11-2 and J is TRBJ2-4; D is unclear. The CDR3 has 14 amino acids. From germline, CDR1 is SGHAT and CDR2 FQNNGV. V shed 8 bases and J shed 6 bases, with 17 bases lying between them. The complete variable domain, with remaining parts taken from reference TRBV11-2 and TRBJ2-4, reads EAGVAQSPRYKIIEKRQSVAFWCNPISGHATLYWYQQILGQGPKLLIQFQNNGVVDDSQLPKDRFSAERLKGVDSTLKIQPAKLEDSAVYLCASGSAGSLNIQYFGAGTRLSVL.

The V and J genes are TRBV7-9 and TRBJ1-4; 8 bases match TRBD1. The length of the CDR3 is 15 residues. V lost 1 base and J lost 7; bases outside the gene matches: 5. Germline CDR1 reads SEHNR; CDR2 reads FQNEAQ (reference sequence). The CDR3 bases are TGTGCCAGCAGCTTAGGGACAGGGAGGAGTGAAAAACTGTTTTTT. It codes for CASSLGTGRSEKLFF.

The chain links TRBV2 to TRBJ2-2, with 14 bases matching TRBD2. This CDR3 comprises 17 residues. Germline CDR1 is SNHLY and CDR2 is FYNNEI. The V and J ends lost 4 bases and 1 base, in that order; junction bases with no gene match: 2. CDR3 sequence: CASSGTSGGLNTGELFF. CDR3 nucleotide sequence: TGTGCCAGCAGTGGGACTAGCGGGGGGCTGAACACCGGGGAGCTGTTTTTT.

V is TRBV27 and J is TRBJ2-3; TRBD1 might be the D (5 bases). CDR1 is MNHEY, CDR2 SMNVEV, per germline (reference sequence). Trimming removed 2 bases at V and 5 bases at J, with 11 bases between. This CDR3 is built from 14 residues. The CDR3 loop reads CASSLADRRDTQYF. The CDR3 DNA sequence: TGTGCCAGCAGTTTAGCCGACAGAAGAGATACGCAGTATTTT.

This chain links TRBV19 with TRBJ2-6; possibly TRBD1 for D (5 bases). CDR1 is LNHDA, CDR2 SQIVND, per germline (reference sequence). The CDR3 is 15 amino acids. Trimming took 8 bases from V and 2 from J, leaving 13 bases between them. CDR3 sequence (DNA): TGTGCCAGTCAACAGGAGAACCCTGGGGCCAACGTCCTGACTTTC. This sequence encodes CASQQENPGANVLTF.

This chain uses TRBV28 with TRBJ1-2, with 7 bases aligning to TRBD1. This CDR3 has 15 residues. CDR1 and CDR2 from the germline V gene are MDHEN and SYDVKM. Losses at the gene ends were 3 bases for V and 7 bases for J; bases not matched to a gene: 11. The CDR3 DNA reads as TGTGCCAGCAGTTTCACGGCAGGGGGGAAAGGTGGCTACACCTTC. Translation: CASSFTAGGKGGYTF.

The chain has TRBV7-9 and TRBJ1-5; 8 nucleotides line up with TRBD1. Germline values: CDR1 SEHNR, CDR2 FQNEAQ (reference sequence). The length of the CDR3 is 16 residues. Trimming cost V 1 base and J 3 bases; bases outside gene matches: 5. CDR3 in DNA: TGTGCCAGCAGCTTAGGGGGACAGGTGGACAATCAGCCCCAGCATTTT. Its protein product is CASSLGGQVDNQPQHF.

This chain uses TRBV6-2 or TRBV6-3 with TRBJ1-5; 8 bases fit TRBD1. The length of the CDR3 is 16 residues. Germline CDR1 MNHEY, CDR2 SVGEGT. The junction had 5 bases not matched to a gene; V was cut back by 0 bases and J by 4 bases. The CDR3 bases are TGTGCCAGCAGTTACTCGGGGACAGGTGTAAATCAGCCCCAGCATTTT. The encoded protein is CASSYSGTGVNQPQHF.

V usage is TRBV3-1 (or the pseudogene TRBV3-2) and J usage is TRBJ1-3; D is undetermined. Germline CDR1 is LGHDT and CDR2 is YNNKEL (reference sequence). The CDR3 totals 14 residues. V lost 4 bases to trimming and J lost 6 bases, with 13 bases between them. The DNA of the CDR3 is TGTGCCAGCAGCCCGGGCAGTTTATTAAACACCATATATTTT. Encoded protein: CASSPGSLLNTIYF.

V gene TRBV3-1 (or the pseudogene TRBV3-2) combines with J gene TRBJ1-1; weak D call: TRBD1 (6 bases). Germline V gene lookup returns CDR1 LGHDT and CDR2 YNNKEL (reference sequence). V was pared by 0 bases and J by 1 base, with 12 bases between. The CDR3 is 16 amino acids. The CDR3 coding sequence is TGTGCCAGCAGCCAAGATCGGGGGCGACGGAACACTGAAGCTTTCTTT. Residues: CASSQDRGRRNTEAFF.

The J gene is TRBJ2-3, the V gene TRBV12-3 or TRBV12-4, with D possibly called TRBD1 or TRBD2 (5 bases each). V was cut by 4 bases and J by 5 bases, with 10 bases left in between. The CDR3 consists of 13 residues. CDR3 in amino acids: CASSYEGLDTQYF. The CDR3 bases are TGTGCCAGCAGTTATGAGGGGCTAGATACGCAGTATTTT.